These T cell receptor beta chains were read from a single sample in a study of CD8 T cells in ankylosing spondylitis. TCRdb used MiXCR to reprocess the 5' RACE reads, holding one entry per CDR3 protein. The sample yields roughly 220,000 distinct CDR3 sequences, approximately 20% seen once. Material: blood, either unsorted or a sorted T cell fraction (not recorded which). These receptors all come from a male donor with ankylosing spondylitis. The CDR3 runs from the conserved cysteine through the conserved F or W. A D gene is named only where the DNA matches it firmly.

CASIPTIHGLTEAFF TRBJ1-1 NA TRBV19
CAWTNLAGVGETQYF TRBJ2-5 TRBD2 TRBV30
CASSLQAGPSGRYEQYF TRBJ2-7 TRBD2 TRBV12-3/TRBV12-4
CASSTGTASYEQYF TRBJ2-7 TRBD1 TRBV11-2
CASTNPTPGEVEQYF TRBJ2-7 NA TRBV7-9
CSARVSSIEQYF TRBJ2-7 NA TRBV20-1
CAWNPAGYNEQFF TRBJ2-1 NA TRBV30
CAWNRENTEAFF TRBJ1-1 NA TRBV30
CASSPGLANTGELFF TRBJ2-2 TRBD2 TRBV4-3
CASSLVLATNEKLFF TRBJ1-4 NA TRBV5-1
CAISLDRDTDTQYF TRBJ2-3 TRBD1 TRBV27
CATSDWEYGYTF TRBJ1-2 NA TRBV24-1
CASSLAGSGLYTF TRBJ1-2 NA TRBV11-2
CASKLSGRESYEQYF TRBJ2-7 TRBD2 TRBV3-1
CASSLAGGSDEQYF TRBJ2-7 NA TRBV7-6
CSVVQGRNQPQHF TRBJ1-5 NA TRBV29-1
CSVESLAENLGDTQYF TRBJ2-3 TRBD2 TRBV29-1
CASSLVGGTSTDTQYF TRBJ2-3 NA TRBV12-3/TRBV12-4
CASSQTQTGTLYNEQFF TRBJ2-1 NA TRBV4-1
CASSFSGGGNEQFF TRBJ2-1 TRBD2 TRBV5-1
CASSPTGGANVLTF TRBJ2-6 NA TRBV6-2/TRBV6-3
CASSASGTGDNEQFF TRBJ2-1 TRBD1 TRBV7-9
CASTLGNEQFF TRBJ2-1 NA TRBV12-3/TRBV12-4